The next 22 T cell receptor beta chains were all read from a single sample in a study of cytomegalovirus exposure and HLA in healthy donors. Primers for the PCR totalled 60 Vbeta and 13 Jbeta. Sequencing was performed with immunoSEQ multiplex PCR; in TCRdb, only in-frame clones are kept and a portion is missing. The sample has 40,000 or so clones. Specimen: PBMCs. Receptor source: a woman aged 30 to 39 in good health and CMV-seropositive.

V is TRBV19 and J is TRBJ1-4; D is possibly TRBD1 (5 bases). Germline assignment: CDR1 LNHDA and CDR2 SQIVND (reference sequence). CDR3 length equals 15 residues. V was shortened by 9 bases and J by 8 bases, with 22 bases between the two germline ends. The CDR3 reads CASLEWTRGDEKLFF. The DNA of the CDR3 is TGTGCCAGCCTTGAGTGGACAAGAGGAGACGAAAAACTGTTTTTT. Full variable domain (remainder filled in from reference TRBV19 and TRBJ1-4): DGGITQSPKYLFRKEGQNVTLSCEQNLNHDAMYWYRQDPGQGLRLIYYSQIVNDFQKGDIAEGYSVSREKKESFPLTVTSAQKNPTAFYLCASLEWTRGDEKLFFGSGTQLSVL.

The chain employs TRBV18 and TRBJ1-1; 11 bases are a match to TRBD1. This CDR3 has 17 amino acids. J lost 4 bases, V lost 3 bases, and 10 bases had no gene match. Germline CDR1 and CDR2: KGHSH and LQKENI. The CDR3 is CASSPGQGAPLGTEAFF. The CDR3 nucleotides are TGTGCCAGCTCACCCGGACAGGGGGCCCCTCTCGGCACTGAAGCTTTCTTT.

V gene TRBV10-2 combines with J gene TRBJ1-2, with 7 bases aligning to TRBD1. Trimming cost V 2 bases and J 4 bases; bases outside gene matches: 7. The CDR3 runs 15 residues. Germline lookup yields CDR1 WSHSY and CDR2 SAAADI. The DNA for the CDR3 is TGCGCCAGCAGTGAGGTAGCAGGGGGTAGCTATGGCTACACCTTC. This codes for CASSEVAGGSYGYTF.

The rearrangement uses TRBV25-1 and TRBJ1-4; D gene unclear. Germline-derived CDR1 and CDR2 are MGHDK and SYGVNS. CDR3 length equals 14 residues. V lost 3 bases to trimming and J lost 6 bases, with 11 bases between them. The CDR3 spells CASSEGSSDEKLFF. Written as DNA, the CDR3 is TGTGCCAGCAGTGAGGGGTCTAGCGATGAAAAACTGTTTTTT. Complete variable domain (other parts from reference TRBV25-1 and TRBJ1-4): EADIYQTPRYLVIGTGKKITLECSQTMGHDKMYWYQQDPGMELHLIHYSYGVNSTEKGDLSSESTVSRIRTEHFPLTLESARPSHTSQYLCASSEGSSDEKLFFGSGTQLSVL.

The J gene is TRBJ2-2, the V gene TRBV5-1; D might be TRBD1 (5 bases). Per the germline V gene, CDR1 is SGHRS and CDR2 is YFSETQ. The CDR3 totals 14 residues. Trimming left V 6 bases short and J 5 bases short, with 14 bases between. The CDR3 sequence is CASTQGSATGELFF. CDR3 DNA: TGCGCCAGCACTCAGGGTTCCGCAACCGGGGAGCTGTTTTTT.

The chain is built from TRBV4-1 and TRBJ1-1; no clear D gene. The CDR3 is 13 amino acids. V was trimmed by 2 bases and J by 2 bases, leaving 6 bases between them. The germline V gene encodes CDR1 MGHRA and CDR2 YSYEKL. The CDR3 DNA is TGCGCCAGCAGCCAAACAGTTAACACTGAAGCTTTCTTT. This translates into CASSQTVNTEAFF.

The chain is built from TRBV6-5 and TRBJ2-7, with D possibly TRBD1 on 5 matching bases. This CDR3 is 14 amino acids long. Germline V gives CDR1 MNHEY, CDR2 SVGAGI. V was cut by 0 bases and J by 4 bases, with 10 bases left in between. The CDR3 nucleotides read TGTGCCAGCAGTTACTCCTCCCAGGGTTACGAGCAGTACTTC. Its translation is CASSYSSQGYEQYF.

The genes are TRBV28 and TRBJ1-5; TRBD1 matches 10 bases. The J segment lost 6 bases and the V segment lost 7 bases, leaving 9 bases of the junction unmatched. Germline V gene sequence: CDR1 MDHEN, CDR2 SYDVKM. This CDR3 has 15 residues. CDR3 coding DNA: TGTGCCAGCACCATAGGGACAGGGGATGTTCAGCCCCAGCATTTT. Its translation is CASTIGTGDVQPQHF.

This chain uses TRBV7-8 with TRBJ2-2; 10 bases map to TRBD1. The CDR3 contains 14 residues. Trimming cost V 6 bases and J 4 bases; bases outside gene matches: 2. CDR1 and CDR2 from the germline V gene are SGHVS and FQNEAQ. The CDR3 sequence is CASSRQGATGELFF. The CDR3 region has the DNA TGTGCCAGCAGTAGACAGGGGGCCACCGGGGAGCTGTTTTTT.

V is TRBV28 and J is TRBJ2-7, with 7 bases identical to TRBD1. Germline V gene data show CDR1 as MDHEN and CDR2 as SYDVKM. This CDR3 is 14 amino acids long. The V gene end was trimmed by 6 bases and the J gene end by 3 bases; junction bases not matched to a gene: 8. CDR3: CASSPQGVYYEQYF. The CDR3 nucleotides are TGTGCCAGCAGCCCGCAGGGGGTATACTACGAGCAGTACTTC.

The CDR3 loop is CATKAGTDVSYEQYF. CDR3 nucleotides: TGTGCCACTAAAGCCGGGACTGATGTTTCCTACGAGCAGTACTTC. This chain joins TRBV6-5 and TRBJ2-7, with D maybe TRBD2 (6 bases). V lost 10 bases to trimming and J lost 1 base, with 20 bases between them. CDR1 MNHEY and CDR2 SVGAGI come from the germline V gene. The CDR3 extends over 15 amino acids.

The V and J genes are TRBV2 and TRBJ1-4; possibly TRBD1 for D (6 bases). Between the trimmed V and J ends, which lost 4 bases and 4 bases, there was a span of 19 bases. In germline, CDR1 is SNHLY, CDR2 FYNNEI. This CDR3 spans 17 amino acids. The CDR3 coding sequence is TGTGCCAGCAGTGTGGGAACAGGGCTACTTATTAATGAAAAACTGTTTTTT. Protein product: CASSVGTGLLINEKLFF. Variable domain in full (rest from reference TRBV2 and TRBJ1-4): EPEVTQTPSHQVTQMGQEVILRCVPISNHLYFYWYRQILGQKVEFLVSFYNNEISEKSEIFDDQFSVERPDGSNFTLKIRSTKLEDSAMYFCASSVGTGLLINEKLFFGSGTQLSVL.

The rearrangement uses TRBV5-5 and TRBJ2-2; D might be TRBD2 (6 bases). Germline CDR1 SGHKS, CDR2 YYEKEE (reference sequence). V shed 0 bases and J shed 2 bases, with 14 bases lying between them. The CDR3 length is 17 residues. The CDR3 protein is CASSLAWAGKNTGELFF. The CDR3 DNA reads TGTGCCAGCAGCTTGGCCTGGGCGGGAAAAAACACCGGGGAGCTGTTTTTT.

The chain carries TRBV28 and TRBJ2-3; no clear D gene. This CDR3 is 12 amino acids long. Germline lookup yields CDR1 MDHEN and CDR2 SYDVKM. Trimming took off 1 base at V and 4 bases at J, with 3 bases between the two ends. Written as DNA, the CDR3 is TGTGCCAGCAGTTTATCGGCAGATACGCAGTATTTT. Amino acid sequence: CASSLSADTQYF.

V and J are TRBV6-5 and TRBJ1-2, with 7 bases lining up with TRBD1. CDR3 length equals 14 residues. Germline V gene data show CDR1 as MNHEY and CDR2 as SVGAGI. V was clipped by 9 bases and J by 10 bases; unmatched bases: 17. CDR3 sequence: CASKSGDSSQDYTF. CDR3 DNA: TGTGCCAGTAAGTCGGGGGACAGTTCCCAGGACTACACCTTC.

The V gene is TRBV2, the J gene TRBJ2-1, with D perhaps matching TRBD1 (5 bases). The length of the CDR3 is 14 residues. Trimming shortened V by 7 bases and J by 10 bases, and 20 bases separated the two germline ends. Per the germline V gene, CDR1 is SNHLY and CDR2 is FYNNEI. The CDR3 sequence is CASKQEQAAQEQFF. The CDR3 DNA reads TGTGCCAGCAAACAGGAACAGGCAGCACAAGAGCAGTTCTTC.

The genes are TRBV19 and TRBJ2-3; 11 bases are shared with TRBD2. After removal of 5 bases from V and 8 bases from J, the junction contained 9 bases not matched to a gene. CDR3 length: 15 residues. CDR1 and CDR2 (germline): LNHDA, SQIVND (reference sequence). The DNA of the CDR3 is TGTGCCAGTAGTTTACTAGCGGGGGACCCGGGTACGCAGTATTTT. Residues: CASSLLAGDPGTQYF.

The rearrangement joins TRBV21-1 to TRBJ1-1; the tabulated D call, TRBD1, remains unverified against the DNA. TRBV21-1 is labeled a pseudogene. This CDR3 has 15 residues. The CDR3 coding sequence is TGTGCCAGCAGGACACCAACCGGGACAGCCACTGAAGCTTTCTTT. This codes for CASRTPTGTATEAFF.

This rearrangement joins TRBV30 to TRBJ2-5; D may be TRBD1 (6 bases). Trimming cost V 0 bases and J 5 bases, with 19 bases left between them. From germline, CDR1 is GTSNPN and CDR2 SVGIG (reference sequence). CDR3 length equals 16 residues. CDR3 protein: CAWSVRSGHQWETQYF. The CDR3 DNA reads as TGTGCCTGGAGTGTACGGTCGGGACATCAATGGGAGACCCAGTACTTC.

This sequence joins TRBV2 and TRBJ1-1, with D perhaps TRBD1 (6 bases). Germline V gene lookup returns CDR1 SNHLY and CDR2 FYNNEI. V dropped 6 bases and J dropped 8 bases, with 19 bases sitting between them. The CDR3 length is 14 residues. The CDR3 bases are TGTGCCAGCAGCGCTAGACTGTACAGGGTAGAAGCTTTCTTT. It translates to CASSARLYRVEAFF.

The chain links TRBV19 to TRBJ1-5; D may be TRBD1 (6 bases). CDR1 and CDR2 (germline): LNHDA, SQIVND (reference sequence). The V end was cut by 6 bases, the J end by 3 bases, with 12 bases between. The length of the CDR3 is 14 residues. This CDR3 is CASSPDRNNQPQHF. The CDR3 DNA sequence: TGTGCCAGTAGCCCTGACAGGAACAATCAGCCCCAGCATTTT.

V is TRBV7-9 and J is TRBJ2-1; no reliable D call. This CDR3 region has 14 residues. Germline V gene sequence: CDR1 SEHNR, CDR2 FQNEAQ (reference sequence). Trimming removed 8 bases at V and 3 bases at J, with 14 bases between. CDR3 sequence reads: CASGLIPYYNEQFF. For the CDR3, the DNA is TGTGCCAGCGGTCTCATCCCCTACTACAATGAGCAGTTCTTC.